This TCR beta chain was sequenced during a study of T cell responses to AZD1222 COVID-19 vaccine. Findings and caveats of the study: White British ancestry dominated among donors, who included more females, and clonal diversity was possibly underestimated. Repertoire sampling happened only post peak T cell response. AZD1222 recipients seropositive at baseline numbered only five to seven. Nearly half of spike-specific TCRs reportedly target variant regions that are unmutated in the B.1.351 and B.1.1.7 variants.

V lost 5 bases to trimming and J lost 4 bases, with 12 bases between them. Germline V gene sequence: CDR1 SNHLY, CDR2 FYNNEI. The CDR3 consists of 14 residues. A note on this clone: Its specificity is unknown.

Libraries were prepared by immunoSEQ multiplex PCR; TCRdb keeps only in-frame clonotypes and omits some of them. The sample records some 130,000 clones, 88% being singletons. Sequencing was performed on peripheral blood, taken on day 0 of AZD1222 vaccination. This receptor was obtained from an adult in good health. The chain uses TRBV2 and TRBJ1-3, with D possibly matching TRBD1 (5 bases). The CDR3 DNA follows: TGTGCCAGCAGTCTAAAGGGGACGGGAAACACCATATATTTT. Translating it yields CASSLKGTGNTIYF.